One and the same sample provided the 3 T cell receptor beta chains below, sequenced in a study of CD8 T cells in ankylosing spondylitis. TCRdb processed the 5' RACE reads anew with MiXCR; each CDR3 protein has one entry. The table lists 250,000 to 350,000 distinct CDR3 sequences, around 21% of them singletons, with 3.5% in the top ten. The material sequenced was blood, either unsorted or a sorted T cell fraction (not recorded which). The receptors come from a female donor with ankylosing spondylitis or in good health (not recorded which).

This chain links TRBV3-1 with TRBJ2-5, with TRBD2 matching 8 bases. The CDR3 is 16 residues long. J was trimmed by 4 bases and V by 0 bases; bases with no gene match: 7. The V gene's germline CDR1 is LGHDT and CDR2 YNNKEL (reference sequence). CDR3 bases: TGTGCCAGCAGCCAAGATGCTACGGGAGGGCGAGAGACCCAGTACTTC. This encodes CASSQDATGGRETQYF.

At least ten counts were recorded for this clonotype. The chain has TRBV10-3 and TRBJ2-1; 11 nucleotides align to TRBD2. Germline trimming cut 4 bases from V and 1 base from J; bases unmatched to any gene: 12. Germline values: CDR1 ENHRY, CDR2 SYGVKD. The CDR3 totals 19 residues. DNA for the CDR3: TGTGCCATCAGTGGGATGGGTAGCGGGAGGGACGGATCCTACAATGAGCAGTTCTTC. This translates into CAISGMGSGRDGSYNEQFF.

This clonotype was observed a few times. The V gene is TRBV20-1, the J gene TRBJ1-6, with D perhaps TRBD1 (6 bases). Germline CDR1 DFQATT, CDR2 SNEGSKA (reference sequence). Trimming took off 5 bases at V and 5 bases at J, with 19 bases between the two ends. This CDR3 is built from 16 residues. The CDR3 region is CSARKRGGRDNSPLHF. The DNA for the CDR3 is TGCAGTGCTCGGAAGAGAGGGGGGCGTGATAATTCACCCCTCCACTTT.